The T cell receptor (beta chain) described here comes from a study of blood T cells in healthy people across ages. Study results and caveats: Roughly linear declines in TCR beta diversity per million T cells occurred with age.

Per sample, a minimum of 6.5 million PBMCs were isolated. The germline V gene encodes CDR1 MDHEN and CDR2 SYDVKM. There are 14 residues in the CDR3. After removal of 6 bases from V and 4 bases from J, the junction contained 4 bases not matched to a gene. PCR was performed a second time for roughly 7 to 11 cycles using a sample-barcoded 5' primer and a J-beta primer mix. Tags on each cDNA molecule came from a template-switch adaptor with 12 random nucleotides. TCRdb re-derived calls from the 5' RACE reads in MiXCR, one entry per CDR3 protein. The table shows some 900,000 distinct CDR3 sequences, with 45% to 50% occurring only once. Details on this clonotype: Its antigen is unidentified.

The genes are TRBV28 and TRBJ2-3; 10 bases line up with TRBD1. The clonotype was recovered from a man in his thirties or forties in good health. Sequenced input: blood. The CDR3: CASRHDRGPDTQYF. The CDR3 DNA sequence: TGTGCCAGCAGACACGACAGGGGGCCAGATACGCAGTATTTT.